Below are 8 T cell receptor beta chains sequenced from a single sample in a study of CD8+CD57+ T cells in acquired aplastic anemia. Patients included in sequencing had previously demonstrated CD8+CD57+ cell expansion by flow cytometry. The template for TCR beta VDJ and CDR3 sequence profiling was genomic DNA. TCRdb independently ran MiXCR on the reads; one entry per CDR3 protein. The table has some 170,000 distinct CDR3 sequences, around 60% seen once; the top ten hold approximately 46%. Input material: sorted CD4+, CD8+, or CD8+CD57+ T cells (not recorded which) from PBMCs. Receptors originate from a human donor with aplastic anemia.

The chain carries TRBV9 and TRBJ1-1, with unresolved D. V was shortened by 4 bases and J by 0 bases, with 10 bases between the two germline ends. Germline V CDR1 and CDR2: SGDLS, YYNGEE. This CDR3 is 14 amino acids long. The CDR3 nucleotides are TGTGCCAGCAGCTCCCCTATCCTGAACACTGAAGCTTTCTTT. Amino acids: CASSSPILNTEAFF. Supplemented by reference TRBV9 and TRBJ1-1, the full variable domain reads DSGVTQTPKHLITATGQRVTLRCSPRSGDLSVYWYQQSLDQGLQFLIQYYNGEERAKGNILERFSAQQFPDLHSELNLSSLELGDSALYFCASSSPILNTEAFFGQGTRLTVV.

This clonotype was found once. A much larger clone lies a single base off, so this may be a read error. V usage is TRBV4-1 and J usage is TRBJ1-1, with D perhaps matching TRBD1 (6 bases). Per the germline V gene, CDR1 is MGHRA and CDR2 is YSYEKL. The CDR3 covers 17 residues. The ends were cut back, 5 bases at V and 5 bases at J, with 24 bases in the middle. CDR3 nucleotide sequence: TGCGCCAGCAGCGGAGGGGGACGACCAACCCCGGGGACTGAAGCTTTCTTT. Amino acid sequence: CASSGGGRPTPGTEAFF.

This clonotype occurred a few times. The chain is built from TRBV19 and TRBJ2-1; a possible D gene is TRBD1 (5 bases). V was cut by 1 base and J by 1 base, with 8 bases left in between. The CDR3 is made up of 15 amino acids. The germline V gene has CDR1 LNHDA and CDR2 SQIVND (reference sequence). In nucleotides, the CDR3 is TGTGCCAGTAGTATAGTGGGGCAGTCCTACAATGAGCAGTTCTTC. Translation: CASSIVGQSYNEQFF.

The gene calls are TRBV7-3 and TRBJ2-3; tentatively, D is TRBD1 or TRBD2 (5 bases each). V lost 8 bases and J lost 4, with 19 bases in between. This CDR3 has 15 residues. Germline CDR1 and CDR2: SGHTA and FQGTGA. The CDR3 region has the DNA TGTGCCAGCCGCAGGACCAGGGTAGCGTCAGATACGCAGTATTTT. Translation gives CASRRTRVASDTQYF.

The gene calls are TRBV20-1 and TRBJ1-2, with D uncertain. The CDR3 consists of 13 residues. With 6 bases removed from V and 4 bases from J, the gap between germline ends came to 15 bases. The V gene's germline CDR1 is DFQATT and CDR2 SNEGSKA (reference sequence). As DNA, the CDR3 is TGCAGTGCATCGGGCCTTCGGGGCTATGGCTACACCTTC. This sequence encodes CSASGLRGYGYTF.

CDR3 protein: CASSLVGPYEQYF. The CDR3 DNA follows: TGTGCCAGCAGCTTAGTGGGACCCTACGAGCAGTACTTC. The rearrangement links TRBV7-9 to TRBJ2-7; either TRBD1 or TRBD2 may supply D (5 bases each). Germline-derived CDR1 and CDR2 are SEHNR and FQNEAQ (reference sequence). Trimming cost V 1 base and J 2 bases, with 6 bases left between them. CDR3 size: 13 residues. Full variable domain (outside the CDR3, taken from reference TRBV7-9 and TRBJ2-7): DTGVSQNPRHKITKRGQNVTFRCDPISEHNRLYWYRQTLGQGPEFLTYFQNEAQLEKSRLLSDRFSAERPKGSFSTLEIQRTEQGDSAMYLCASSLVGPYEQYFGPGTRLTVT.

This clonotype showed up just a few times. One end of the junction fails to match germline, which may point to a read error. The chain links TRBV7-9 to TRBJ2-1, with 8 bases aligning to TRBD2. This CDR3 region has 10 residues. Germline CDR1 is SEHNR and CDR2 is FQNEAQ (reference sequence). CDR3 amino acids: CASSLKREIF. Written as DNA, the CDR3 is TGTGCCAGCAGCTTAAAGCGGGAGATCTTC.

Turning to this clonotype: Relative to the germline gene, one junction end is altered; a read error may explain this. The chain couples TRBV10-3 to TRBJ1-5; TRBD1 aligns across 8 bases. The CDR3 is 13 amino acids. CDR1 and CDR2 from the germline V gene are ENHRY and SYGVKD. The CDR3 is CASSYQRDRGQHF. The DNA of the CDR3 is TGTGCCAGCAGTTACCAGAGAGACAGGGGACAGCATTTT.